This TCR beta chain was sequenced during a study of response to subunit inactivated influenza vaccine. Broader study findings: Each seasonal flu vaccination may recruit only limited new T cells, authors suggested.

TCRdb reprocessed the RT-PCR reads via MiXCR and lists one record per CDR3 protein. The table has around 580,000 distinct CDR3 sequences, around 15% seen once. Trimming at V came to 4 bases and at J to 7 bases, leaving 10 bases not matched to a gene. Germline assignment: CDR1 SGDLS and CDR2 YYNGEE. The length of the CDR3 is 15 residues. This clonotype was counted only a few times. The antigen is not known. Sequenced here: PBMCs from blood, sampled 11 to 12 days after vaccination. The receptor was derived from a man between 50 and 59 years old who received an inactivated influenza vaccine. The V gene is TRBV9, the J gene TRBJ2-2; TRBD1 matches 7 bases. CDR3 region: CASSPSTGFRGELFF. CDR3 bases: TGTGCCAGCAGCCCCTCGACAGGGTTCCGCGGGGAGCTGTTTTTT.